Listed here are 7 T cell receptor beta chains from one sample, sequenced in a study of blood T cell repertoires in COVID-19. Assay used: immunoSEQ multiplex PCR; TCRdb lists only in-frame clones, some missing. Of approximately 260,000 clones in the sample, roughly 88% are singletons; the top ten hold approximately 10%. Sequencing used peripheral blood. Every receptor here comes from a woman between 65 and 79 years old with COVID-19, enrolled during active disease.

The gene calls are TRBV19 and TRBJ2-4; D ambiguous. V lost 0 bases and J 5 bases, leaving 8 bases between the germline ends. The CDR3 sequence is 14 residues long. Germline CDR1 is LNHDA and CDR2 is SQIVND (reference sequence). For the CDR3, the DNA is TGTGCCAGTAGTATAGATGTCACAGAAAACATTCAGTACTTC. It translates to CASSIDVTENIQYF.

The chain links TRBV15 to TRBJ2-3, with 8 bases lining up with TRBD2. Germline V gene data show CDR1 as LNHNV and CDR2 as YYDKDF (reference sequence). V shed 3 bases, J shed 3 bases, and the junction held 11 bases outside the gene matches. This CDR3 has 17 amino acids. CDR3 in amino acids: CATSRSAIAGRTDTQYF. CDR3 DNA: TGTGCCACCAGCAGGTCAGCGATAGCGGGGCGTACAGATACGCAGTATTTT.

This clone showed up just a few times. The CDR3 reads CSVSGGARYEQYF. CDR3 DNA: TGCAGCGTTTCAGGGGGCGCCCGCTACGAGCAGTACTTC. The gene calls are TRBV29-1 and TRBJ2-7; 8 nucleotides line up with TRBD1. Per germline, CDR1 SQVTM and CDR2 ANQGSEA. V was pared by 5 bases and J by 3 bases, with 6 bases of the junction left unmatched. The CDR3 is 13 amino acids.

The genes are TRBV10-3 and TRBJ2-6, with TRBD1 as a possible D gene (8 bases). The length of the CDR3 is 18 residues. V was cut by 5 bases and J by 2 bases, with 19 bases left in between. Per the germline V gene, CDR1 is ENHRY and CDR2 is SYGVKD. CDR3 in DNA: TGTGCCATCAGTCTACAGGGGGGGGCACCGGCTGGGGCCAACGTCCTGACTTTC. Encoded protein: CAISLQGGAPAGANVLTF.

V usage is TRBV29-1 and J usage is TRBJ2-7; no definite D call. The CDR3 loop spans 13 amino acids. Trimming cost V 0 bases and J 3 bases, with 9 bases left between them. The V gene's germline CDR1 is SQVTM and CDR2 ANQGSEA. CDR3 DNA: TGCAGCGTTGAAGATCTTAACAGCTACGAGCAGTACTTC. Its translation is CSVEDLNSYEQYF.

The V gene is TRBV24-1, the J gene TRBJ1-2; 8 bases agree with TRBD1. Unmatched junction bases numbered 5, after V lost 9 bases and J lost 6 bases. Germline-derived CDR1 and CDR2 are KGHDR and SFDVKD. This CDR3 is 12 amino acids long. CDR3 in DNA: TGTGCCACCGGACAGGGCCGGGATGGCTACACCTTC. Protein: CATGQGRDGYTF.

The genes are TRBV6-5 and TRBJ1-1; D gene uncertain. CDR3 length equals 12 residues. From germline, CDR1 is MNHEY and CDR2 SVGAGI. Trimming left V 2 bases short and J 8 bases short, with 9 bases between. The CDR3 nucleotides are TGTGCCAGCAGTTACGACAATTCCGAAGCTTTCTTT. Translated: CASSYDNSEAFF.